The 27 T cell receptor beta chains below come from one sample, sequenced in a study of cytomegalovirus exposure and HLA in healthy donors. PCR was performed using 60 Vbeta and 13 Jbeta primers. Data came from immunoSEQ multiplex PCR; TCRdb stores just in-frame clones and leaves some out. The sample carries 100,000 to 120,000 clones, roughly 13% recorded once. Sequencing was carried out using PBMCs. Receptors were obtained from a man aged 40-49 years in good health and CMV-seropositive.

This clone was found a few times. V usage is TRBV10-3 and J usage is TRBJ2-5; possibly TRBD1 for D (5 bases). CDR1 is ENHRY, CDR2 SYGVKD, per germline. The CDR3 is 14 amino acids. Trimming took off 3 bases at V and 1 base at J, with 9 bases between the two ends. The CDR3 loop is CAISDRVGQETQYF. The CDR3 nucleotides are TGTGCCATCAGTGACAGGGTAGGCCAAGAGACCCAGTACTTC.

This clone showed up just a few times. The chain has TRBV5-1 and TRBJ2-3; D unresolved. The germline CDR1 and CDR2 sequences are SGHRS and YFSETQ. The CDR3 is 14 residues long. Trimming cost V 4 bases and J 2 bases, with 11 bases left between them. CDR3: CASSPLGATDTQYF. Written as DNA, the CDR3 is TGCGCCAGCAGCCCCCTAGGCGCCACAGATACGCAGTATTTT. Based on the CDR3 plus reference TRBV5-1 and TRBJ2-3, the full variable domain is KAGVTQTPRYLIKTRGQQVTLSCSPISGHRSVSWYQQTPGQGLQFLFEYFSETQRNKGNFPGRFSGRQFSNSRSEMNVSTLELGDSALYLCASSPLGATDTQYFGPGTRLTVL.

The genes are TRBV7-2 and TRBJ1-1, with D unresolved. The V gene lost 2 bases and the J gene lost 0 bases, with 7 bases spanning the gap. The CDR3 is 14 amino acids. Germline CDR1 SGHTA, CDR2 FQGNSA. CDR3 sequence reads: CASSLSGLNTEAFF. The CDR3 bases are TGTGCCAGCAGCTTAAGCGGCTTGAACACTGAAGCTTTCTTT.

This clone was counted a few times. The V call is TRBV5-1, the J call TRBJ1-2; weak D call: TRBD1 (6 bases). V shed 3 bases and J shed 5 bases, with 8 bases lying between them. Germline CDR1 is SGHRS and CDR2 is YFSETQ. The CDR3 totals 12 residues. The CDR3 is CASSSTGYGYTF. In nucleotides, the CDR3 is TGCGCCAGCAGCTCAACAGGGTATGGCTACACCTTC.

CDR3 DNA sequence: TGTGCCAGCTCATCACAGGGACAGGGAAAGAACACTGAAGCTTTCTTT. Protein sequence: CASSSQGQGKNTEAFF. V and J are TRBV18 and TRBJ1-1; 9 bases agree with TRBD1. Trimming cost V 5 bases and J 1 base; bases outside gene matches: 8. Germline V gene lookup returns CDR1 KGHSH and CDR2 LQKENI. The CDR3 totals 16 residues.

The V and J genes are TRBV6-1 and TRBJ2-7; 9 bases are a match to TRBD1. The CDR3 runs to 16 residues. The germline V gene encodes CDR1 MNHNS and CDR2 SASEGT. J gave up 0 bases and V 0 bases, and 3 bases lay outside the gene matches. The CDR3 region has the DNA TGTGCCAGCAGTGAAGCGGGACAGGGCCTCTCCTACGAGCAGTACTTC. Translating gives CASSEAGQGLSYEQYF.

This clone has only a few counts. The V and J genes are TRBV6-1 and TRBJ1-2; the match to TRBD1 covers 8 bases. From germline, CDR1 is MNHNS and CDR2 SASEGT. J was trimmed by 2 bases and V by 1 base; bases with no gene match: 12. There are 18 residues in the CDR3. The CDR3 sequence: CASSEERFPGQENYGYTF. CDR3 DNA: TGTGCCAGCAGTGAAGAAAGATTTCCGGGACAGGAAAACTATGGCTACACCTTC.

J is TRBJ2-2 and V is TRBV5-1, with 7 bases lining up with TRBD1. Germline V gene data show CDR1 as SGHRS and CDR2 as YFSETQ. V gave up 6 bases and J gave up 3 bases; unmatched junction bases: 14. This CDR3 has 17 amino acids. This CDR3 is CASTPDPGQRYTGELFF. The CDR3, as DNA: TGCGCCAGCACCCCGGATCCGGGACAGCGATACACCGGGGAGCTGTTTTTT.

There are a few counts of this clone. This sequence joins TRBV12-2 and TRBJ2-5; the D segment call TRBD1 is taken from the table without a DNA check. TRBV12-2 is a known pseudogene. The CDR3 spans 15 residues. CDR3 sequence reads: CASRTKDRGQETQYF. The CDR3 nucleotides are TGTGCAAGTCGCACCAAGGACAGGGGCCAAGAGACCCAGTACTTC.

This clone was picked up a small number of times. The rearrangement links TRBV25-1 to TRBJ1-1; 11 bases align to TRBD1. The CDR3 is 17 amino acids. Germline assignment: CDR1 MGHDK and CDR2 SYGVNS. With 1 base clipped from V and 2 bases from J, the junction kept 6 bases outside the gene matches. The CDR3 here is CASSESWGQGDNTEAFF. The CDR3 DNA reads as TGTGCCAGCAGTGAATCCTGGGGACAGGGGGACAACACTGAAGCTTTCTTT.

This rearrangement joins TRBV18 to TRBJ2-7; tentative D call: TRBD2 (5 bases). Per germline, CDR1 KGHSH and CDR2 LQKENI. V shed 3 bases and J shed 6 bases, with 12 bases lying between them. The CDR3 is 13 amino acids. CDR3 nucleotides: TGTGCCAGCTCACCGGTTCCCGAGGGCGAGCAGTACTTC. Its translation is CASSPVPEGEQYF. The full variable domain, its missing parts supplied by reference TRBV18 and TRBJ2-7, is NAGVMQNPRHLVRRRGQEARLRCSPMKGHSHVYWYRQLPEEGLKFMVYLQKENIIDESGMPKERFSAEFPKEGPSILRIQQVVRGDSAAYFCASSPVPEGEQYFGPGTRLTVT.

This chain uses TRBV6-5 with TRBJ1-2; no definite D call. The CDR3 spans 14 residues. Germline V gene data show CDR1 as MNHEY and CDR2 as SVGAGI. V lost 4 bases, J lost 7 bases, and 16 bases lay in between. The CDR3 protein is CASSSGGSARGYTF. The CDR3 nucleotides are TGTGCCAGCAGTTCGGGAGGATCGGCGCGTGGCTACACCTTC.

This clone turned up a few times. The chain employs TRBV7-9 and TRBJ1-2; unclear D gene. CDR1 SEHNR and CDR2 FQNEAQ come from the germline V gene (reference sequence). The V end was cut by 1 base, the J end by 4 bases, with 13 bases between. The CDR3 covers 15 residues. The CDR3: CASSLDVRSGYGYTF. CDR3 bases: TGTGCCAGCAGCTTAGATGTGAGGTCGGGCTATGGCTACACCTTC.

This clone was detected only a few times. The chain couples TRBV30 to TRBJ2-7; 8 bases are shared with TRBD1. V lost 4 bases, J lost 4 bases, and 9 bases stayed unmatched. This CDR3 comprises 14 residues. Looked up from germline, CDR1 is GTSNPN and CDR2 is SVGIG (reference sequence). CDR3 region: CAWTGQGKWYEQYF. For the CDR3, the DNA is TGTGCCTGGACCGGACAGGGAAAGTGGTACGAGCAGTACTTC.

This clone was counted a few times. The chain couples TRBV15 to TRBJ2-2, with TRBD1 matching over 7 bases. CDR3 length: 15 residues. V was clipped by 6 bases and J by 1 base; unmatched bases: 5. Germline V CDR1 and CDR2: LNHNV, YYDKDF (reference sequence). The chain's CDR3 is CATRRQGGNTGELFF. In DNA form, the CDR3 reads TGTGCCACCAGACGACAGGGTGGGAACACCGGGGAGCTGTTTTTT.

The V gene is TRBV11-3, the J gene TRBJ2-7; tentatively, D is TRBD1 (5 bases). CDR1 is SGHNT and CDR2 is YENEEA in the germline V gene. V lost 0 bases and J lost 7, with 22 bases in between. This CDR3 spans 17 amino acids. The DNA for the CDR3 is TGTGCCAGCAGCTTAGATCCCCCGGGCCCCCAGGGTGAGGAGCAGTACTTC. As protein: CASSLDPPGPQGEEQYF.

The chain joins TRBV11-2 to TRBJ2-2, with D uncertain. Germline V gives CDR1 SGHAT, CDR2 FQNNGV. V was trimmed by 2 bases and J by 6 bases, leaving 10 bases between them. The CDR3 has 14 residues. The CDR3 here is CASSLSVASGELFF. CDR3 sequence (DNA): TGTGCCAGCAGCTTAAGCGTTGCATCCGGGGAGCTGTTTTTT.

The gene calls are TRBV29-1 and TRBJ2-3; TRBD2 aligns across 7 bases. CDR1 and CDR2 from the germline V gene are SQVTM and ANQGSEA. The CDR3 loop spans 15 amino acids. V dropped 4 bases and J dropped 5; count of bases not matched to a gene: 12. CDR3 bases: TGCAGCGTTGTGAGGGCTAGCGGTAGTATAGATACGCAGTATTTT. Protein product: CSVVRASGSIDTQYF.

This clone was counted between two and nine times. The chain carries TRBV6-5 and TRBJ1-1; a weak D match, TRBD1 (5 bases). The V end lost 6 bases, the J end lost 0 bases, and 5 bases lay between the germline ends. The CDR3 loop spans 12 amino acids. Germline-derived CDR1 and CDR2 are MNHEY and SVGAGI. The DNA of the CDR3 is TGTGCCAGCAGGGGGCTGAACACTGAAGCTTTCTTT. It encodes CASRGLNTEAFF.

This clone appeared many times. This chain links TRBV28 with TRBJ2-7; unclear D gene. CDR1 is MDHEN and CDR2 is SYDVKM in the germline V gene. The CDR3 contains 14 residues. With 0 bases removed from V and 3 bases from J, the gap between germline ends came to 9 bases. This CDR3 is CASSLWYGVYEQYF. The CDR3 DNA reads as TGTGCCAGCAGTTTATGGTACGGAGTCTACGAGCAGTACTTC.

This clone was picked up a small number of times. The chain couples TRBV27 to TRBJ2-1; D gene ambiguous. The CDR3 runs to 15 residues. Germline CDR1 MNHEY, CDR2 SMNVEV (reference sequence). Trimming took off 7 bases at V and 6 bases at J, with 19 bases between the two ends. The CDR3 reads CASIPRHTIPNEQFF. The CDR3 nucleotides read TGTGCCAGCATCCCGAGGCACACGATACCCAATGAGCAGTTCTTC.

The rearrangement uses TRBV19 and TRBJ1-1; D might be TRBD1 (5 bases). The germline V and J ends were trimmed by 7 bases and 1 base, with 13 bases remaining between them. The CDR3 has 14 residues. Germline CDR1 LNHDA, CDR2 SQIVND (reference sequence). The CDR3 region has the DNA TGTGCCAGTACTTTCGGGGGACGGAACACTGAAGCTTTCTTT. Protein product: CASTFGGRNTEAFF. Full variable domain (rest looked up from reference TRBV19 and TRBJ1-1): DGGITQSPKYLFRKEGQNVTLSCEQNLNHDAMYWYRQDPGQGLRLIYYSQIVNDFQKGDIAEGYSVSREKKESFPLTVTSAQKNPTAFYLCASTFGGRNTEAFFGQGTRLTVV.

J is TRBJ2-5 and V is TRBV2; D might be TRBD1 (5 bases). The germline CDR1 and CDR2 sequences are SNHLY and FYNNEI. V was cut by 3 bases and J by 7 bases, with 12 bases left in between. The CDR3 consists of 13 residues. Here the CDR3 reads CASSDTPRGTQYF. The CDR3 DNA is TGTGCCAGCAGTGACACTCCTAGGGGGACCCAGTACTTC.

This clone came up a few times. The chain uses TRBV5-8 and TRBJ2-7; 10 nucleotides line up with TRBD1. CDR3 length: 15 residues. Germline CDR1 SGHTS, CDR2 YDEGEE. V lost 2 bases and J lost 5; bases outside the gene matches: 7. The CDR3 region is CASSLRGQGIDEQYF. CDR3 bases: TGTGCCAGCAGCTTACGGGGACAGGGGATAGACGAGCAGTACTTC.

There are a few counts of this clone. The chain joins TRBV7-6 to TRBJ2-7; 7 positions agree with TRBD2. The V gene end was trimmed by 1 base and the J gene end by 5 bases; junction bases not matched to a gene: 8. The CDR3 has 15 residues. Germline V gene data show CDR1 as SGHVS and CDR2 as FNYEAQ. CDR3 in amino acids: CASSLVGGRSNEQYF. The CDR3 nucleotides read TGTGCCAGCAGCTTAGTGGGAGGGCGTTCCAACGAGCAGTACTTC.

This clone was seen a handful of times. CDR3 nucleotides: TGTGCCAGCAGTTACTCGTTCCAGGGAGGGTATGGCTACACCTTC. It encodes CASSYSFQGGYGYTF. The chain links TRBV6-5 to TRBJ1-2, with D perhaps TRBD1 (5 bases). Trimming stripped 0 bases from V and 5 bases from J, with 13 bases between. The CDR3 spans 15 residues. Germline V gene sequence: CDR1 MNHEY, CDR2 SVGAGI.

Only a few counts were recorded for this clone. V gene TRBV2 combines with J gene TRBJ2-1, with 7 bases that match TRBD2. V lost 7 bases to trimming and J lost 10 bases; unmatched junction nucleotides: 7. The germline V gene has CDR1 SNHLY and CDR2 FYNNEI. The CDR3 has 12 amino acids. CDR3 nucleotides: TGTGCCAGCACGCGGGACTACCAGGAGCAGTTCTTC. As protein: CASTRDYQEQFF.